The table lists the clone carrying this TCR beta chain with a count of one. These data are taken from a study of blood T cell repertoires in COVID-19. Study summary: Acute and convalescent COVID-19 samples came from the United States, Italy and Spain.

Per the germline V gene, CDR1 is MNHEY and CDR2 is SVGAGI. This CDR3 region has 14 residues. Sequenced by immunoSEQ multiplex PCR; TCRdb stores in-frame clones only, minus some. Altogether 110,000 to 150,000 clones are present, 75% to 85% being singletons, with the ten largest covering about 4.2%. The receptor comes from a woman aged 80 or over with acute or convalescent COVID-19. The sequenced sample was peripheral blood. The V gene is TRBV6-5, the J gene TRBJ2-3; 7 bases match TRBD2. CDR3 loop: CALGRSGATDTQYF. CDR3 DNA sequence: TGTGCTTTAGGCCGCAGCGGGGCCACAGATACGCAGTATTTT.